The 9 T cell receptor beta chains listed next were all sequenced from one sample in a study of T cells after yellow fever vaccination. TCRdb fed the 5' RACE reads into MiXCR, producing one record per CDR3 protein. The sample shows some 340,000 distinct CDR3 sequences, 4.1% of them seen only once. Sequencing was performed on PBMCs, taken 5 days after the yellow fever booster vaccination. The receptors stem from a man younger than 30 who received the YFV17D yellow fever vaccine.

This sequence joins TRBV7-3 and TRBJ2-7, with D hard to call. Germline-derived CDR1 and CDR2 are SGHTA and FQGTGA. V was shortened by 6 bases and J by 2 bases, with 20 bases between the two germline ends. CDR3 length: 16 amino acids. CDR3 sequence reads: CASSSTPVQATYEQYF. As DNA, the CDR3 is TGTGCCAGCAGTTCCACCCCCGTTCAGGCGACCTACGAGCAGTACTTC.

The chain couples TRBV20-1 to TRBJ2-5; TRBD2 is a possible D gene (7 bases). Trimming pared 4 bases from V and 4 bases from J, leaving 25 bases between. CDR1 is DFQATT, CDR2 SNEGSKA, per germline (reference sequence). The CDR3 sequence is 17 residues long. As DNA, the CDR3 is TGCAGTGCTAACCGACCCCGGGGGGCCCCGAGGGGAGAGACCCAGTACTTC. This gives the protein CSANRPRGAPRGETQYF.

The chain combines TRBV7-2 with TRBJ2-1; 13 bases line up with TRBD2. Trimming took 6 bases from V and 4 from J; bases not matched to a gene: 3. The CDR3 consists of 15 residues. Germline CDR1 reads SGHTA; CDR2 reads FQGNSA. The CDR3 DNA follows: TGTGCCAGCAGACAGACTAGCGGGGGGTACAATGAGCAGTTCTTC. Translation gives CASRQTSGGYNEQFF.

A few counts support this clonotype. This sequence joins TRBV9 and TRBJ1-5, with a possible D match to TRBD1 (5 bases). The germline gives CDR1 SGDLS, CDR2 YYNGEE. V was cut by 3 bases and J by 11 bases, with 18 bases left in between. The CDR3 covers 14 residues. The DNA for the CDR3 is TGTGCCAGCAGCGCAGATACAGGCCCCCTTGCCCAGCATTTT. Translated: CASSADTGPLAQHF.

This clonotype showed up just a few times. V and J are TRBV28 and TRBJ2-7; D is perhaps TRBD2 (7 bases). Germline V gene sequence: CDR1 MDHEN, CDR2 SYDVKM. V was cut by 3 bases and J by 3 bases, with 12 bases left in between. The CDR3 runs 14 residues. The CDR3 region is CASSFRGADYEQYV. For the CDR3, the DNA is TGTGCCAGCAGTTTTCGGGGGGCGGACTACGAGCAGTACGTC.

The table lists this clonotype with a few counts. The chain uses TRBV30 and TRBJ1-5, with D possibly being TRBD1 (5 bases). CDR3 length: 11 amino acids. CDR1 is GTSNPN, CDR2 SVGIG, per germline (reference sequence). The V gene lost 8 bases and the J gene lost 6 bases, with 11 bases spanning the gap. The CDR3 here is CAMGTGQPQHF. For the CDR3, the DNA is TGTGCCATGGGGACGGGTCAGCCCCAGCATTTT.

This clonotype was seen repeatedly, ten times or more. This sequence joins TRBV5-5 and TRBJ2-2; D is tentatively TRBD1 or TRBD2 (7 bases each). The CDR3 covers 17 residues. V lost 3 bases to trimming and J lost 4 bases, with 19 bases between them. Germline CDR1 SGHKS, CDR2 YYEKEE (reference sequence). CDR3 amino acids: CASSSPLIRGGTGELFF. The CDR3 DNA sequence: TGTGCCAGCAGCTCGCCATTAATCAGGGGGGGCACCGGGGAGCTGTTTTTT.

This clonotype was found a few times. CDR3 sequence reads: CASGEGRADTQYF. In DNA form, the CDR3 reads TGTGCCAGCGGTGAGGGTAGGGCAGATACGCAGTATTTT. The J gene is TRBJ2-3, the V gene TRBV28, with D possibly matching TRBD2 (5 bases). The CDR3 spans 13 residues. V was pared by 8 bases and J by 4 bases, with 13 bases between. Germline lookup yields CDR1 MDHEN and CDR2 SYDVKM.

The table lists this clonotype with many counts. V usage is TRBV11-2 and J usage is TRBJ2-7; 9 bases map to TRBD1. V shed 5 bases, J shed 0 bases, and the junction held 14 bases outside the gene matches. Germline CDR1 reads SGHAT; CDR2 reads FQNNGV. This CDR3 is built from 18 residues. CDR3 region: CASSLRVGGQGTSYEQYF. CDR3 bases: TGTGCCAGCAGCCTACGAGTAGGGGGACAGGGCACCTCCTACGAGCAGTACTTC.